Below, 21 T cell receptor beta chains from the same sample are listed, as sequenced in a study of blood T cell repertoires in COVID-19. The method was immunoSEQ multiplex PCR; TCRdb's version includes in-frame clones alone and lacks a portion of them. Here the sample spans about 170,000 clones, about 83% being singletons. The sample consisted of peripheral blood. These receptors came from a woman aged 80 or over with acute or convalescent COVID-19.

This clone has only a few counts. The gene calls are TRBV7-3 and TRBJ2-5; a weak D match, TRBD2 (6 bases). Germline V gives CDR1 SGHTA, CDR2 FQGTGA. V was trimmed by 5 bases and J by 5 bases, leaving 15 bases between them. The CDR3 sequence is 14 residues long. The CDR3 protein is CASSKSSSAETQYF. The CDR3 region has the DNA TGTGCCAGCAGCAAGTCGTCTAGCGCGGAGACCCAGTACTTC. Combining the CDR3 with reference TRBV7-3 and TRBJ2-5 gives the whole variable domain GAGVSQTPSNKVTEKGKYVELRCDPISGHTALYWYRQSLGQGPEFLIYFQGTGAADDSGLPNDRFFAVRPEGSVSTLKIQRTERGDSAVYLCASSKSSSAETQYFGPGTRLLVL.

The rearrangement joins TRBV28 to TRBJ2-5; TRBD1 is a possible D gene (6 bases). V was trimmed by 7 bases and J by 2 bases, leaving 17 bases between them. The germline CDR1 and CDR2 sequences are MDHEN and SYDVKM. The CDR3 totals 15 residues. Written as DNA, the CDR3 is TGTGCCAGCAATACACGACAGGTTTTGCAAGAGACCCAGTACTTC. Translating it yields CASNTRQVLQETQYF. The variable domain in full, completed from reference TRBV28 and TRBJ2-5, reads DVKVTQSSRYLVKRTGEKVFLECVQDMDHENMFWYRQDPGLGLRLIYFSYDVKMKEKGDIPEGYSVSREKKERFSLILESASTNQTSMYLCASNTRQVLQETQYFGPGTRLLVL.

The chain has TRBV29-1 and TRBJ2-7, with D perhaps TRBD2 (5 bases). The CDR3 totals 13 residues. The V end lost 4 bases, the J end lost 6 bases, and 16 bases lay between the germline ends. CDR1 and CDR2 from the germline V gene are SQVTM and ANQGSEA. The CDR3 loop reads CSVVRARDAEQYF. CDR3 bases: TGCAGCGTTGTCCGGGCGAGGGATGCCGAGCAGTACTTC.

The V call is TRBV9, the J call TRBJ1-3; TRBD1 matches 8 bases. The CDR3 length is 17 residues. J was trimmed by 0 bases and V by 4 bases; bases with no gene match: 9. CDR1 SGDLS and CDR2 YYNGEE come from the germline V gene. In DNA form, the CDR3 reads TGTGCCAGCAGCCTTCAAACTCAGGGGGCCTCTGGAAACACCATATATTTT. It codes for CASSLQTQGASGNTIYF.

J is TRBJ1-4 and V is TRBV2; 10 nucleotides align to TRBD1. The CDR3 extends over 16 amino acids. Germline values: CDR1 SNHLY, CDR2 FYNNEI. Trimming cost V 6 bases and J 8 bases; bases outside gene matches: 12. DNA for the CDR3: TGTGCCAGCAGAGACGCCGACAGGGGGCGCCGGGAAAAACTGTTTTTT. Its protein product is CASRDADRGRREKLFF.

The V and J genes are TRBV18 and TRBJ2-1; 9 positions agree with TRBD1. Germline V gene lookup returns CDR1 KGHSH and CDR2 LQKENI. The CDR3 has 14 amino acids. V lost 1 base, J lost 9 bases, and 4 bases stayed unmatched. CDR3 sequence: CASSPLGQGPEQFF. For the CDR3, the DNA is TGTGCCAGCTCACCACTGGGACAGGGACCTGAGCAGTTCTTC.

This CDR3 reads CAWSALGGFEQFF. The CDR3 coding sequence is TGTGCCTGGAGCGCCCTCGGGGGGTTTGAGCAGTTCTTC. The chain is built from TRBV30 and TRBJ2-1; TRBD2 matches at 7 bases. The CDR3 totals 13 residues. With 3 bases clipped from V and 9 bases from J, the junction kept 8 bases outside the gene matches. Germline CDR1 and CDR2: GTSNPN and SVGIG (reference sequence).

The V and J genes are TRBV10-3 and TRBJ2-7, with a possible D match to TRBD1 (7 bases). This CDR3 comprises 13 residues. Germline V CDR1 and CDR2: ENHRY, SYGVKD. Trimming left V 8 bases short and J 0 bases short, with 11 bases between. The CDR3 nucleotides read TGTGCCATCCGGCGGGACAGCTCCTACGAGCAGTACTTC. This codes for CAIRRDSSYEQYF.

The chain uses TRBV18 and TRBJ2-2, with TRBD1 matching over 10 bases. The CDR3 has 15 residues. Germline V gene sequence: CDR1 KGHSH, CDR2 LQKENI. The V gene end was trimmed by 10 bases and the J gene end by 3 bases; junction bases not matched to a gene: 8. The CDR3 DNA reads TGTGCCACTCGACAGGGGGCGCTGGACACCGGGGAGCTGTTTTTT. Translation: CATRQGALDTGELFF.

The V gene is TRBV7-2, the J gene TRBJ2-7; perhaps TRBD1 as D (6 bases). CDR3 length equals 14 residues. With 1 base removed from V and 0 bases from J, the gap between germline ends came to 7 bases. The germline gives CDR1 SGHTA, CDR2 FQGNSA. The CDR3 loop is CASSLGGHSYEQYF. CDR3 coding DNA: TGTGCCAGCAGCTTAGGGGGACACTCCTACGAGCAGTACTTC. Together with reference TRBV7-2 and TRBJ2-7, the CDR3 gives the full variable domain: GAGVSQSPSNKVTEKGKDVELRCDPISGHTALYWYRQSLGQGLEFLIYFQGNSAPDKSGLPSDRFSAERTGGSVSTLTIQRTQQEDSAVYLCASSLGGHSYEQYFGPGTRLTVT.

The CDR3 DNA reads as TGTGCCAGCAGTGTTGGCGGCTTACGGCAGCCCCAGCATTTT. Its protein product is CASSVGGLRQPQHF. The genes are TRBV2 and TRBJ1-5; D gene unclear. The V end lost 4 bases, the J end lost 7 bases, and 14 bases lay between the germline ends. CDR1 is SNHLY and CDR2 is FYNNEI in the germline V gene. CDR3 length equals 14 residues.

V and J are TRBV30 and TRBJ1-5, with D unclear. Trimming shortened V by 1 base and J by 0 bases, and 13 bases separated the two germline ends. The germline CDR1 and CDR2 sequences are GTSNPN and SVGIG (reference sequence). The length of the CDR3 is 16 residues. The DNA of the CDR3 is TGTGCCTGGAGTGCCAGCGTCGGAGGTAGCAATCAGCCCCAGCATTTT. Its protein product is CAWSASVGGSNQPQHF.

The V and J genes are TRBV5-1 and TRBJ1-3; no clear D. The length of the CDR3 is 15 residues. The V end was cut by 0 bases, the J end by 0 bases, with 7 bases between. CDR1 and CDR2 (germline): SGHRS, YFSETQ. The CDR3 DNA reads TGCGCCAGCAGCTTGGGCGGAGACTCTGGAAACACCATATATTTT. Its translation: CASSLGGDSGNTIYF.

Concerning this clone: Different DNA sequences within this sample yield the same CDR3. CDR3 coding DNA: TGTGCCAGCAGCTTCACTAGCGGGAGGTACAATGAGCAGTTCTTC. Encoded protein: CASSFTSGRYNEQFF. This chain links TRBV5-4 with TRBJ2-1; the match to TRBD2 covers 12 bases. The CDR3 has 15 residues. Germline trimming cut 2 bases from V and 4 bases from J; bases unmatched to any gene: 1. CDR1 and CDR2 from the germline V gene are SGHNT and YYREEE (reference sequence).

The chain recombines TRBV18 with TRBJ2-7, with 7 bases aligning to TRBD2. The germline CDR1 and CDR2 sequences are KGHSH and LQKENI. The V gene end was trimmed by 8 bases and the J gene end by 6 bases; junction bases not matched to a gene: 10. This CDR3 has 13 amino acids. Here the CDR3 DNA reads TGTGCCAGCCAGATAAGCGGGGATGGCGAGCAGTACTTC. The encoded protein is CASQISGDGEQYF.

This chain joins TRBV6-2 or TRBV6-3 and TRBJ1-5, with TRBD1 identical over 11 bases. Per the germline V gene, CDR1 is MNHEY and CDR2 is SVGEGT. The CDR3 covers 17 residues. V shed 4 bases, J shed 2 bases, and the junction held 7 bases outside the gene matches. CDR3 coding DNA: TGTGCCAGCAGTTGGGGACAGGGGGATATTGGCAATCAGCCCCAGCATTTT. It translates to CASSWGQGDIGNQPQHF.

The chain carries TRBV30 and TRBJ1-5; D is ambiguous. In germline, CDR1 is GTSNPN, CDR2 SVGIG (reference sequence). Trimming shortened V by 5 bases and J by 6 bases, and 11 bases separated the two germline ends. The CDR3 covers 12 residues. The CDR3 protein is CAWVHRPQPQHF. In DNA, the CDR3 is TGTGCCTGGGTGCACAGACCTCAGCCCCAGCATTTT.

This chain joins TRBV7-2 and TRBJ2-5, with TRBD2 as a possible D gene (7 bases). CDR1 SGHTA and CDR2 FQGNSA come from the germline V gene. The CDR3 runs to 16 residues. Trimming pared 1 base from V and 1 base from J, leaving 13 bases between. This chain's CDR3 is CASSLGGPSGQETQYF. The CDR3 DNA reads as TGTGCCAGCAGCTTAGGGGGGCCTAGCGGCCAAGAGACCCAGTACTTC.

V is TRBV5-4 and J is TRBJ2-5; D remains ambiguous. This CDR3 is 13 amino acids long. V shed 0 bases and J shed 3 bases, with 6 bases lying between them. Germline loops: CDR1 SGHNT, CDR2 YYREEE (reference sequence). In DNA, the CDR3 is TGTGCCAGCAGCTTGGCTATCGAAGAGACCCAGTACTTC. Protein product: CASSLAIEETQYF.

The chain uses TRBV9 and TRBJ2-6; D not certain. From germline, CDR1 is SGDLS and CDR2 YYNGEE. There are 17 residues in the CDR3. Trimming removed 3 bases from V and 0 bases from J, with 13 bases in between. The CDR3 nucleotides are TGTGCCAGCAGCGCACTTTCCGGGTCCTCTGGGGCCAACGTCCTGACTTTC. Protein: CASSALSGSSGANVLTF.

This chain joins TRBV7-8 and TRBJ2-3; 8 nucleotides align to TRBD1. The germline gives CDR1 SGHVS, CDR2 FQNEAQ. V shed 5 bases and J 5 bases; nucleotides not matched to a gene: 12. CDR3 length equals 16 residues. The DNA of the CDR3 is TGTGCCAGCAGCCCCTGGACAGGGTTAACTTTAGATACGCAGTATTTT. Protein product: CASSPWTGLTLDTQYF.